Sequencing of this T cell receptor (beta chain) was carried out in a study of cytotoxic CD8 clonotypes in ibrutinib-treated CLL. About the research overall: Mean values per sample were a few hundred thousand productive templates and more than 90,000 productive rearrangements.

Study conclusions and caveats: Contraction or stability on treatment characterized the public clonotypes, which were uncommon. An increase in clonality occurred at ibrutinib response, followed by a return toward baseline at progression.

As to this clone: The antigen is not known.

Libraries were prepared by immunoSEQ multiplex PCR; TCRdb keeps only in-frame clonotypes and omits some of them. The sample has roughly 53,000 clones, approximately 50% seen once. The CDR3 is made up of 18 amino acids. Germline loops: CDR1 SEHNR, CDR2 FQNEAQ (reference sequence). Trimming shortened V by 2 bases and J by 7 bases, and 23 bases separated the two germline ends. Material: PBMCs, obtained at disease progression, from a patient treated with ibrutinib. The origin of this receptor is a human donor with chronic lymphocytic leukemia. This rearrangement joins TRBV7-9 to TRBJ1-4, with a tentative D call TRBD1 (5 bases). The CDR3 protein is CASSLSLGLGQDGEKLFF. CDR3 DNA: TGTGCCAGCAGCTTAAGCCTAGGCCTGGGGCAAGATGGTGAAAAACTGTTTTTT.